This passage covers 30 T cell receptor beta chains from one sample sequenced in a study of blood T cell repertoires in COVID-19. Generated by immunoSEQ multiplex PCR, the TCRdb table keeps only in-frame clones and is missing some. The data show some 9,200 clones, about four fifths seen once. Sample: peripheral blood. The receptor source for this set is a man aged 70 or older with active COVID-19.

The chain couples TRBV30 to TRBJ2-3; the D gene is possibly TRBD2 (7 bases). Between the trimmed V and J ends, which lost 2 bases and 6 bases, there was a span of 12 bases. The germline gives CDR1 GTSNPN, CDR2 SVGIG (reference sequence). CDR3 length equals 13 residues. In nucleotides, the CDR3 is TGTGCCTGGAGTAGCGGGACACCGGATACGCAGTATTTT. Its protein is CAWSSGTPDTQYF.

CDR3 coding DNA: TGCGCCAGCAGCCAAGACCGAACTAGCGGGAGTTTGTACGAGCAGTACTTC. Its protein is CASSQDRTSGSLYEQYF. The rearrangement uses TRBV4-1 and TRBJ2-7; 11 bases line up with TRBD2. Trimming at V came to 0 bases and at J to 4 bases, leaving 8 bases not matched to a gene. CDR3 size: 17 residues. Germline V gives CDR1 MGHRA, CDR2 YSYEKL.

CDR3 coding DNA: TGCGCCAGCAGCTTGGACGGACAGGGTTACTCTGGAAACACCATATATTTT. It yields the protein CASSLDGQGYSGNTIYF. The chain carries TRBV5-1 and TRBJ1-3, with TRBD1 identical over 8 bases. Germline V CDR1 and CDR2: SGHRS, YFSETQ. This CDR3 contains 17 residues. V gave up 0 bases and J gave up 0 bases; unmatched junction bases: 5.

The chain couples TRBV5-4 to TRBJ2-3, with no clear D. V gave up 5 bases and J gave up 5 bases, with 18 bases separating them. This CDR3 spans 15 amino acids. Per germline, CDR1 SGHNT and CDR2 YYREEE (reference sequence). The CDR3 DNA sequence: TGTGCCAGCAGTAGTGCGGCGTACCGCAGAGATACGCAGTATTTT. It encodes CASSSAAYRRDTQYF.

This clone was found once. This chain joins TRBV7-2 and TRBJ1-1; D unresolved. The germline V gene has CDR1 SGHTA and CDR2 FQGNSA. This CDR3 has 14 residues. V was clipped by 3 bases and J by 1 base, with 9 bases between them. For the CDR3, the DNA is TGTGCCAGCAGCTTTAAAGGAGGGAACACTGAAGCTTTCTTT. Amino acids: CASSFKGGNTEAFF.

The CDR3 sequence is CASSLTSGRAYNEQFF. CDR3 bases: TGTGCCAGCAGCTTAACTAGCGGGAGGGCCTACAATGAGCAGTTCTTC. The V call is TRBV7-2, the J call TRBJ2-1, with 13 bases that match TRBD2. Trimming took 2 bases from V and 2 from J; bases not matched to a gene: 0. The CDR3 runs to 16 residues. CDR1 and CDR2 from the germline V gene are SGHTA and FQGNSA.

The chain recombines TRBV7-3 with TRBJ2-3; D not certain. This CDR3 is built from 14 residues. Per the germline V gene, CDR1 is SGHTA and CDR2 is FQGTGA. V was trimmed by 5 bases and J by 2 bases, leaving 11 bases between them. Written as DNA, the CDR3 is TGTGCCAGCAGCATACAGACGACCACAGATACGCAGTATTTT. Protein: CASSIQTTTDTQYF.

This chain links TRBV9 with TRBJ1-6, with TRBD1 matching 8 bases. V gave up 4 bases and J gave up 10 bases; unmatched junction bases: 4. CDR1 SGDLS and CDR2 YYNGEE come from the germline V gene. The CDR3 has 13 residues. CDR3 bases: TGTGCCAGCAGCCTCGACAGGGGATCACCCCTCCACTTT. Its protein is CASSLDRGSPLHF. The whole variable domain, remainder taken from reference TRBV9 and TRBJ1-6, is DSGVTQTPKHLITATGQRVTLRCSPRSGDLSVYWYQQSLDQGLQFLIQYYNGEERAKGNILERFSAQQFPDLHSELNLSSLELGDSALYFCASSLDRGSPLHFGNGTRLTVT.

The V call is TRBV11-2, the J call TRBJ2-1, with 10 bases identical to TRBD2. The junction had 6 bases not matched to a gene; V was cut back by 5 bases and J by 2 bases. The germline gives CDR1 SGHAT, CDR2 FQNNGV. The CDR3 runs 16 residues. CDR3 amino acids: CASSTSSGGPYNEQFF. The CDR3 DNA is TGTGCCAGCAGCACCTCTAGCGGGGGTCCCTACAATGAGCAGTTCTTC. The full variable domain, in which reference TRBV11-2 and TRBJ2-1 provide the parts outside the CDR3, is EAGVAQSPRYKIIEKRQSVAFWCNPISGHATLYWYQQILGQGPKLLIQFQNNGVVDDSQLPKDRFSAERLKGVDSTLKIQPAKLEDSAVYLCASSTSSGGPYNEQFFGPGTRLTVL.

The V call is TRBV6-5, the J call TRBJ1-2, with TRBD1 as a possible D gene (6 bases). The germline V and J ends were trimmed by 7 bases and 7 bases, with 13 bases remaining between them. The CDR3 sequence is 12 residues long. The germline V gene has CDR1 MNHEY and CDR2 SVGAGI. The CDR3, as DNA: TGTGCCAGCAACGGGGGGCAGGGTGGCTACACCTTC. Encoded protein: CASNGGQGGYTF.

The chain couples TRBV5-1 to TRBJ1-5; D unclear. This CDR3 contains 14 residues. With 4 bases removed from V and 9 bases from J, the gap between germline ends came to 17 bases. Germline assignment: CDR1 SGHRS and CDR2 YFSETQ. CDR3 DNA: TGCGCCAGCAGCCCCGGGAAGGGTGACGGGCCCCAGCATTTT. It is translated as CASSPGKGDGPQHF.

The chain links TRBV7-8 to TRBJ1-5, with D maybe TRBD1 (6 bases). CDR3 length: 16 residues. Germline loops: CDR1 SGHVS, CDR2 FQNEAQ. With 2 bases removed from V and 1 base from J, the gap between germline ends came to 12 bases. CDR3 nucleotides: TGTGCCAGCAGCTTAAGCAGGGGCGGGAGCAATCAGCCCCAGCATTTT. Its translation is CASSLSRGGSNQPQHF.

This chain uses TRBV19 with TRBJ1-5; the match to TRBD1 covers 8 bases. The CDR3 is made up of 13 amino acids. The junction had 4 bases not matched to a gene; V was cut back by 6 bases and J by 6 bases. Germline CDR1 and CDR2: LNHDA and SQIVND (reference sequence). The CDR3 DNA reads TGTGCCAGTAGCGGGACAGGTGCTCAGCCCCAGCATTTT. This sequence encodes CASSGTGAQPQHF.

In this sample, this clone turned up once. V gene TRBV7-8 combines with J gene TRBJ2-7; 7 nucleotides line up with TRBD2. CDR3 length: 14 residues. Trimming took 2 bases from V and 6 from J; bases not matched to a gene: 7. In germline, CDR1 is SGHVS, CDR2 FQNEAQ. As DNA, the CDR3 is TGTGCCAGCAGCTTATCACTAGCGAGACCCGAGCAGTACTTC. It codes for CASSLSLARPEQYF.

This clone has more than one count but fewer than ten. The V call is TRBV19, the J call TRBJ2-1, with 11 bases matching TRBD1. Germline V gene sequence: CDR1 LNHDA, CDR2 SQIVND (reference sequence). Trimming took 5 bases from V and 1 from J; bases not matched to a gene: 7. CDR3 size: 17 residues. CDR3 nucleotides: TGTGCCAGTAGTCGCTCTGGACAGGGGGCATCCTACAATGAGCAGTTCTTC. This codes for CASSRSGQGASYNEQFF.

The rearrangement links TRBV29-1 to TRBJ1-2, with 8 bases lining up with TRBD1. Germline loops: CDR1 SQVTM, CDR2 ANQGSEA. The CDR3 has 12 residues. Trimming cost V 5 bases and J 7 bases; bases outside gene matches: 6. CDR3 DNA: TGCAGCGTTCGGCCAGGGGGCAGTGGCTACACCTTC. It encodes CSVRPGGSGYTF. Full variable domain (remainder filled in from reference TRBV29-1 and TRBJ1-2): SAVISQKPSRDICQRGTSLTIQCQVDSQVTMMFWYRQQPGQSLTLIATANQGSEATYESGFVIDKFPISRPNLTFSTLTVSNMSPEDSSIYLCSVRPGGSGYTFGSGTRLTVV.

The chain has TRBV7-3 and TRBJ2-5; 13 bases agree with TRBD2. CDR1 and CDR2 from the germline V gene are SGHTA and FQGTGA. J gave up 0 bases and V 2 bases, and 12 bases lay outside the gene matches. CDR3 size: 20 residues. The CDR3 loop is CASSLLPRTSGRGDQETQYF. Written as DNA, the CDR3 is TGTGCCAGCAGCTTATTACCGCGGACTAGCGGGAGAGGGGACCAAGAGACCCAGTACTTC.

This clone was seen only a few times. The chain carries TRBV28 and TRBJ2-3; D is perhaps TRBD1 (5 bases). The CDR3 has 17 amino acids. Germline V gene data show CDR1 as MDHEN and CDR2 as SYDVKM. V lost 6 bases to trimming and J lost 6 bases, with 25 bases between them. The CDR3 sequence is CASRQTISKGRVDTQYF. The CDR3 nucleotides are TGTGCCAGCAGACAAACAATTTCAAAGGGGCGTGTGGATACGCAGTATTTT.

This rearrangement joins TRBV2 to TRBJ2-1; 8 bases fit TRBD2. After removal of 0 bases from V and 4 bases from J, the junction contained 5 bases not matched to a gene. Germline V lookup: CDR1 SNHLY, CDR2 FYNNEI. CDR3 length: 16 residues. The CDR3, as DNA: TGTGCCAGCAGTGAAGCTACTAGCGGACTGTACAATGAGCAGTTCTTC. This codes for CASSEATSGLYNEQFF. Full variable domain (outside the CDR3, taken from reference TRBV2 and TRBJ2-1): EPEVTQTPSHQVTQMGQEVILRCVPISNHLYFYWYRQILGQKVEFLVSFYNNEISEKSEIFDDQFSVERPDGSNFTLKIRSTKLEDSAMYFCASSEATSGLYNEQFFGPGTRLTVL.

The V and J genes are TRBV7-9 and TRBJ2-7; 11 bases match TRBD1. J gave up 4 bases and V 5 bases, and 7 bases lay outside the gene matches. This CDR3 contains 15 residues. Germline V gene data show CDR1 as SEHNR and CDR2 as FQNEAQ (reference sequence). The CDR3 sequence: CASSATGQGVYEQYF. CDR3 DNA sequence: TGTGCCAGCAGCGCGACGGGACAGGGGGTTTACGAGCAGTACTTC.

This clone was counted between two and nine times. The V gene is TRBV7-9, the J gene TRBJ2-7, with TRBD2 identical over 8 bases. The length of the CDR3 is 15 residues. Germline V gives CDR1 SEHNR, CDR2 FQNEAQ (reference sequence). V shed 4 bases, J shed 4 bases, and the junction held 9 bases outside the gene matches. The CDR3 sequence is CASSSVAGPGYEQYF. The CDR3 region has the DNA TGTGCCAGCAGCTCAGTAGCGGGGCCTGGTTACGAGCAGTACTTC.

The V call is TRBV7-6, the J call TRBJ2-3, with 7 bases lining up with TRBD2. This CDR3 region has 18 residues. The germline V gene has CDR1 SGHVS and CDR2 FNYEAQ. The trim removed 1 base at V and 4 bases at J, leaving 14 bases unmatched. The CDR3 reads CASSLGLPRPGGADTQYF. CDR3 DNA: TGTGCCAGCAGCTTAGGACTCCCCCGGCCGGGAGGCGCAGATACGCAGTATTTT.

The rearrangement joins TRBV24-1 to TRBJ2-1; weak D call: TRBD2 (6 bases). V was shortened by 5 bases and J by 4 bases, with 11 bases between the two germline ends. The CDR3 runs to 14 residues. Germline CDR1 is KGHDR and CDR2 is SFDVKD. CDR3: CATSGDWKYNEQFF. As DNA, the CDR3 is TGTGCCACCAGTGGGGACTGGAAGTACAATGAGCAGTTCTTC.

The V call is TRBV11-3, the J call TRBJ1-6; D might be TRBD1 (5 bases). CDR1 and CDR2 (germline): SGHNT, YENEEA. Trimming shortened V by 5 bases and J by 5 bases, and 10 bases separated the two germline ends. This CDR3 is 14 amino acids long. CDR3 nucleotides: TGTGCCAGCAGCCAGACAGCCCATAATTCACCCCTCCACTTT. Encoded protein: CASSQTAHNSPLHF.

The chain recombines TRBV6-5 with TRBJ2-7; 8 bases agree with TRBD1. CDR1 is MNHEY and CDR2 is SVGAGI in the germline V gene. The CDR3 has 15 residues. The J segment lost 1 base and the V segment lost 4 bases, leaving 6 bases of the junction unmatched. CDR3 nucleotide sequence: TGTGCCAGCAGTTTGGCAGGGGGCAATTCCTACGAGCAGTACTTC. Protein: CASSLAGGNSYEQYF.

The CDR3 region has the DNA TGTGCCAGTAGTATTTCAGGCAATCAGCCCCAGCATTTT. This encodes CASSISGNQPQHF. This chain joins TRBV19 and TRBJ1-5, with no clear D. The CDR3 consists of 13 residues. Trimming shortened V by 3 bases and J by 2 bases, and 5 bases separated the two germline ends. Germline V gene data show CDR1 as LNHDA and CDR2 as SQIVND (reference sequence).

This chain links TRBV9 with TRBJ1-2, with 9 bases fitting TRBD1. Unmatched junction bases numbered 12, after V lost 3 bases and J lost 6 bases. The CDR3 extends over 16 amino acids. Germline CDR1 and CDR2: SGDLS and YYNGEE. CDR3 loop: CASSDSLLGQGNGYTF. CDR3 bases: TGTGCCAGCAGCGACTCCCTCTTGGGACAGGGAAATGGCTACACCTTC.

The V and J genes are TRBV6-5 and TRBJ1-2; D is possibly TRBD1 (5 bases). Germline values: CDR1 MNHEY, CDR2 SVGAGI. The CDR3 length is 13 residues. V lost 5 bases and J lost 3, with 10 bases in between. CDR3 sequence: CASSPLGHYGYTF. The CDR3 coding sequence is TGTGCCAGCAGTCCCCTGGGGCACTATGGCTACACCTTC.

The chain carries TRBV28 and TRBJ2-3; no reliable D call. The germline gives CDR1 MDHEN, CDR2 SYDVKM. Trimming pared 6 bases from V and 6 bases from J, leaving 7 bases between. CDR3 length: 11 residues. The CDR3 DNA follows: TGTGCCAGCAGCAGGTCCGATACGCAGTATTTT. Residues: CASSRSDTQYF.

The chain combines TRBV30 with TRBJ2-5, with 10 bases lining up with TRBD2. The CDR3 is made up of 15 amino acids. The junction had 12 bases not matched to a gene; V was cut back by 7 bases and J by 4 bases. From germline, CDR1 is GTSNPN and CDR2 SVGIG (reference sequence). CDR3 nucleotide sequence: TGTGCCTACGGACTAGCGGACAGGAGGGGAGAGACCCAGTACTTC. Protein: CAYGLADRRGETQYF.